This TCR beta chain came from a study of beta chain features in type 1 diabetes. Study findings and constraints: At VDJ recombination sites, type 1 diabetes patients had fewer insertions and more deleted nucleotides. Small HLA sub-analyses could not settle whether HLA shapes TCRB rearrangement. Moderate but significant shortening of TCRB CDR3s was recorded in all four CD4+ subsets from Type 1 diabetes patients.

This CDR3 spans 13 amino acids. The V end was cut by 3 bases, the J end by 4 bases, with 12 bases between. The germline V gene encodes CDR1 GTSNPN and CDR2 SVGIG (reference sequence). Isolated RNA was reverse transcribed in full, so expressed TCRB transcripts were sequenced. The data were produced by immunoSEQ multiplex PCR, yet TCRdb's version contains in-frame clones alone and is incomplete. The sample holds some 200,000 clones, 16% seen once. With respect to this clone: Its specificity is unknown.

This TCR was recovered from a young man with type 1 diabetes. This chain uses TRBV30 with TRBJ1-2, with D maybe TRBD1 (5 bases). The source material was naive CD4+ T cells from blood. The chain's CDR3 is CAWSHQGTYGYTF. The DNA of the CDR3 is TGTGCCTGGAGCCATCAGGGAACCTATGGCTACACCTTC.